The source of this TCR beta chain is a study of graft-versus-host responses after intestinal transplantation. This clone was detected a few times. Profiling relied on immunoSEQ multiplex PCR, and the TCRdb table lists in-frame clones only, not all of them. The table has approximately 18,000 clones, approximately 95% seen once. This CDR3 contains 15 residues. Per germline, CDR1 MNHEY and CDR2 SMNVEV (reference sequence). Trimming removed 3 bases at V and 3 bases at J, with 15 bases between. The source of this sequence is a human patient who received an intestinal transplant, so some T cells may come from the graft donor. Sequenced here: PBMCs, sampled 23 days after intestinal transplant. The chain links TRBV27 to TRBJ2-7; perhaps TRBD1 as D (5 bases). The CDR3 DNA reads as TGTGCCAGCAGTTTTGGGGCAGGGTGGAACTACGAGCAGTACTTC. Amino acids: CASSFGAGWNYEQYF.